The following is a TCR beta chain sequence with its context. This specimen comes from a study of CD4 T cells in relation to SARS-CoV-2 and coronaviruses. Unexposed donor CD4+ T cells date from about 2011-2018, before the COVID-19 pandemic. Repertoires were generated with immunoSEQ multiplex PCR, while TCRdb's copy carries only in-frame clones and drops some. This sample yields some 64,000 clones, of which 94% are seen a single time; around 0.13% belongs to the top ten. Germline V CDR1 and CDR2: MNHEY, SVGAGI. The length of the CDR3 is 14 residues. Trimming cost V 4 bases and J 4 bases; bases outside gene matches: 6.

The clonotype was recovered from a human donor in good health. What was sequenced was naive CD4+ T cells from PBMCs. The subset here: naive CD4+ T cells isolated by negative enrichment. V usage is TRBV6-5 and J usage is TRBJ1-2, with 7 bases identical to TRBD1. The CDR3 DNA reads as TGTGCCAGCAGTTCCGACAGGGTTAGCTATGGCTACACCTTC. Encoded protein: CASSSDRVSYGYTF.